Following are 27 T cell receptor beta chains from one sample sequenced in a study of CD8 T cells in Susac syndrome. A quantity of roughly 0.5 to 1 ug RNA underwent reverse transcription using random hexamers. TCRdb re-called the immunoSEQ multiplex PCR reads with MiXCR, one entry per CDR3 protein. The repertoire holds 150,000 to 180,000 distinct CDR3 sequences, roughly 95% seen once, with roughly 0.15% in the top ten. The sequenced material came from CD4+ T cells from PBMCs. These receptors originate from a human donor with Susac syndrome.

V gene TRBV20-1 combines with J gene TRBJ2-7; possibly TRBD1 for D (6 bases). Trimming removed 6 bases at V and 4 bases at J, with 25 bases between. The CDR3 extends over 16 amino acids. Germline-derived CDR1 and CDR2 are DFQATT and SNEGSKA (reference sequence). The CDR3 loop is CSAPLVLGAPPYEQYF. In DNA form, the CDR3 reads TGCAGTGCCCCGCTTGTATTGGGGGCCCCACCTTACGAGCAGTACTTC.

The chain is built from TRBV7-9 and TRBJ2-1; 8 positions agree with TRBD2. The V gene end was trimmed by 5 bases and the J gene end by 7 bases; junction bases not matched to a gene: 10. The CDR3 consists of 15 residues. Germline assignment: CDR1 SEHNR and CDR2 FQNEAQ (reference sequence). The CDR3 protein is CASSGSGGGGNEQFF. The CDR3 DNA is TGTGCCAGCAGCGGGAGCGGGGGAGGGGGTAATGAGCAGTTCTTC. The full variable domain, rest sourced from reference TRBV7-9 and TRBJ2-1, is DTGVSQNPRHKITKRGQNVTFRCDPISEHNRLYWYRQTLGQGPEFLTYFQNEAQLEKSRLLSDRFSAERPKGSFSTLEIQRTEQGDSAMYLCASSGSGGGGNEQFFGPGTRLTVL.

This chain links TRBV6-5 with TRBJ2-1; D not certain. V dropped 7 bases and J dropped 7 bases, with 11 bases sitting between them. Germline V CDR1 and CDR2: MNHEY, SVGAGI. This CDR3 spans 12 amino acids. CDR3 region: CASTLDENEQFF. CDR3 DNA sequence: TGTGCCAGCACCCTGGACGAGAATGAGCAGTTCTTC.

The chain combines TRBV6-6 with TRBJ2-7, with 8 bases matching TRBD1. V gave up 6 bases and J gave up 3 bases; unmatched junction bases: 10. Germline V gene data show CDR1 as MNHNY and CDR2 as SVGAGI (reference sequence). The CDR3 length is 15 residues. CDR3 DNA sequence: TGTGCCAGCAGCCCCCCTCGGGACAGGTTCTACGAGCAGTACTTC. This codes for CASSPPRDRFYEQYF.

This clonotype showed up just a few times. This chain connects TRBV20-1 to TRBJ2-4, with TRBD1 identical over 11 bases. The CDR3 loop spans 21 amino acids. With 4 bases clipped from V and 2 bases from J, the junction kept 22 bases outside the gene matches. CDR1 DFQATT and CDR2 SNEGSKA come from the germline V gene (reference sequence). The CDR3 nucleotides read TGCAGTGCTATCTCAAGGACAGGGGGCGCGGGGTCGTCCGAGACCAAAAACATTCAGTACTTC. Translating gives CSAISRTGGAGSSETKNIQYF.

This chain links TRBV20-1 with TRBJ1-4; tentatively, D is TRBD1 (5 bases). V was clipped by 5 bases and J by 1 base, with 23 bases between them. The CDR3 totals 18 residues. Germline V CDR1 and CDR2: DFQATT, SNEGSKA (reference sequence). The CDR3 sequence is CSASLGLLDGGTNEKLFF. The CDR3 DNA is TGCAGTGCTTCTCTCGGACTCTTAGACGGGGGAACTAATGAAAAACTGTTTTTT.

The rearrangement links TRBV25-1 to TRBJ2-5, with a possible D match to TRBD1 (6 bases). The V and J ends lost 4 bases and 5 bases respectively, with 14 bases between them. Germline lookup yields CDR1 MGHDK and CDR2 SYGVNS. The CDR3 length is 14 residues. CDR3: CASSALRGSETQYF. The CDR3 DNA is TGTGCCAGCAGTGCCCTCAGGGGTTCTGAGACCCAGTACTTC.

This clonotype is a singleton in its sample. The gene calls are TRBV20-1 and TRBJ2-7, with 9 bases that match TRBD2. Germline CDR1 DFQATT, CDR2 SNEGSKA (reference sequence). V trimming: 6 bases; J trimming: 7 bases; junction bases outside the gene matches: 7. This CDR3 has 12 amino acids. The CDR3 bases are TGCAGTGCGGCGGGGGGGGTCCTAGAGCAGTACTTC. Residues: CSAAGGVLEQYF.

The J gene is TRBJ2-5, the V gene TRBV24-1, with D hard to call. The CDR3 length is 15 residues. Germline V gene lookup returns CDR1 KGHDR and CDR2 SFDVKD. Trimming took off 4 bases at V and 4 bases at J, with 15 bases between the two ends. The CDR3 here is CATSDSRAPGETQYF. DNA of the CDR3: TGTGCCACCAGTGACTCCCGGGCCCCCGGAGAGACCCAGTACTTC.

The chain combines TRBV20-1 with TRBJ2-1; TRBD2 matches 12 bases. CDR1 is DFQATT, CDR2 SNEGSKA, per germline (reference sequence). Unmatched junction bases numbered 6, after V lost 6 bases and J lost 0 bases. The CDR3 covers 16 residues. In nucleotides, the CDR3 is TGCAGTGCGGGGCTAGCGGGGGGGAGCTCCTACAATGAGCAGTTCTTC. Translating it yields CSAGLAGGSSYNEQFF.

This clonotype came up once. The V call is TRBV29-1, the J call TRBJ2-1; TRBD2 is a possible D gene (5 bases). V was cut by 3 bases and J by 6 bases, with 12 bases left in between. Per the germline V gene, CDR1 is SQVTM and CDR2 is ANQGSEA. The CDR3 length is 13 residues. The chain's CDR3 is CSVESGRSNEQFF. CDR3 in DNA: TGCAGCGTTGAGTCGGGAAGGTCCAATGAGCAGTTCTTC.

The chain carries TRBV14 and TRBJ2-5; 7 positions agree with TRBD2. The CDR3 extends over 15 amino acids. The germline V gene has CDR1 SGHDN and CDR2 FVKESK. With 1 base clipped from V and 1 base from J, the junction kept 3 bases outside the gene matches. The CDR3 bases are TGTGCCAGCAGCCAAGGTAGCGGGCTCCAAGAGACCCAGTACTTC. Its translation is CASSQGSGLQETQYF. Based on the CDR3 plus reference TRBV14 and TRBJ2-5, the full variable domain is EAGVTQFPSHSVIEKGQTVTLRCDPISGHDNLYWYRRVMGKEIKFLLHFVKESKQDESGMPNNRFLAERTGGTYSTLKVQPAELEDSGVYFCASSQGSGLQETQYFGPGTRLLVL.

The J gene is TRBJ2-3, the V gene TRBV12-5; tentative D call: TRBD2 (6 bases). V gave up 5 bases and J gave up 6 bases, with 18 bases separating them. This CDR3 comprises 15 residues. Germline V gene sequence: CDR1 LGHNT, CDR2 FRNRAP. As DNA, the CDR3 is TGTGCTAGTGGTGCCTCTAGCGAGTGGGTGGATACGCAGTATTTT. Its translation: CASGASSEWVDTQYF.

The count of this clonotype is one. The chain couples TRBV5-1 to TRBJ2-1; no reliable D call. V was clipped by 0 bases and J by 8 bases, with 18 bases between them. Germline V CDR1 and CDR2: SGHRS, YFSETQ. The CDR3 contains 16 residues. CDR3 sequence: CASSLALSTRQDEQFF. The CDR3 DNA is TGCGCCAGCAGCTTGGCCCTGTCAACCCGGCAAGATGAGCAGTTCTTC.

The gene calls are TRBV4-2 and TRBJ2-7; D gene uncertain. The CDR3 has 15 amino acids. Germline V gives CDR1 LGHNA, CDR2 YNFKEQ. Trimming removed 0 bases from V and 3 bases from J, with 12 bases in between. CDR3 sequence: CASSQDPGLFYEQYF. The CDR3 nucleotides are TGTGCCAGCAGCCAAGATCCGGGTTTATTCTACGAGCAGTACTTC.

The chain links TRBV12-3 or TRBV12-4 to TRBJ1-2; 7 bases map to TRBD1. The CDR3 consists of 13 residues. Germline trimming cut 6 bases from V and 4 bases from J; bases unmatched to any gene: 5. The CDR3: CASSWDSSYGYTF. The CDR3 DNA is TGTGCCAGCAGCTGGGACAGCTCCTATGGCTACACCTTC.

This chain joins TRBV20-1 and TRBJ1-1, with TRBD1 as a possible D gene (6 bases). Germline lookup yields CDR1 DFQATT and CDR2 SNEGSKA (reference sequence). CDR3 length equals 13 residues. Trimming pared 6 bases from V and 2 bases from J, leaving 13 bases between. Here the CDR3 reads CSAQGRANTEAFF. DNA of the CDR3: TGCAGTGCCCAGGGGCGCGCAAACACTGAAGCTTTCTTT.

V usage is TRBV7-7 and J usage is TRBJ2-1, with 9 bases aligning to TRBD2. The V gene's germline CDR1 is SSHAT and CDR2 FNYEAQ (reference sequence). The CDR3 totals 16 residues. Trimming removed 5 bases from V and 7 bases from J; junction bases left unmatched: 12. CDR3 DNA sequence: TGTGCCAGCAGCCCCCAAGCGGTAGCGGGAGCTAATGAGCAGTTCTTC. This encodes CASSPQAVAGANEQFF.

Written as DNA, the CDR3 is TGTGCCAGCAGTGTAGGGCCCTCCTACAATGAGCAGTTCTTC. It translates to CASSVGPSYNEQFF. This chain joins TRBV25-1 and TRBJ2-1; D uncertain. V was clipped by 4 bases and J by 0 bases, with 7 bases between them. Germline CDR1 reads MGHDK; CDR2 reads SYGVNS. The length of the CDR3 is 14 residues.

The genes are TRBV19 and TRBJ1-1; possibly TRBD1 for D (5 bases). The CDR3 length is 13 residues. Germline CDR1 and CDR2: LNHDA and SQIVND (reference sequence). Trimming removed 7 bases at V and 4 bases at J, with 13 bases between. For the CDR3, the DNA is TGTGCCAGTACTAATCGGGGCCTCACTGAAGCTTTCTTT. Its translation is CASTNRGLTEAFF.

The V call is TRBV5-8, the J call TRBJ2-5, with TRBD1 matching 12 bases. This CDR3 contains 18 residues. Germline values: CDR1 SGHTS, CDR2 YDEGEE. V shed 4 bases and J 5 bases; nucleotides not matched to a gene: 15. CDR3 protein: CASSRRRDRGHQGETQYF. The CDR3 nucleotides are TGTGCCAGCAGCCGAAGGCGGGACAGGGGGCATCAGGGGGAGACCCAGTACTTC.

The chain uses TRBV6-5 and TRBJ2-5; TRBD1 matches at 9 bases. This CDR3 comprises 14 residues. CDR1 MNHEY and CDR2 SVGAGI come from the germline V gene. V dropped 5 bases and J dropped 2; count of bases not matched to a gene: 3. The CDR3 spells CASSRGTGQETQYF. CDR3 in DNA: TGTGCCAGCAGTCGCGGGACAGGGCAAGAGACCCAGTACTTC.

The V and J genes are TRBV20-1 and TRBJ2-7, with 11 bases lining up with TRBD1. Germline CDR1 is DFQATT and CDR2 is SNEGSKA (reference sequence). The CDR3 consists of 14 residues. With V trimmed by 1 base and J by 6 bases, 5 bases remained unmatched. CDR3 nucleotides: TGCAGTGCTAGAGGGCCGGGACAGGGGGTCGAGCAGTACTTC. As protein: CSARGPGQGVEQYF.

This chain links TRBV7-9 with TRBJ1-4; 8 bases agree with TRBD1. The CDR3 extends over 15 amino acids. After removal of 2 bases from V and 13 bases from J, the junction contained 12 bases not matched to a gene. Per germline, CDR1 SEHNR and CDR2 FQNEAQ (reference sequence). The CDR3 loop is CASSLLTGVRKTLFF. In DNA, the CDR3 is TGTGCCAGCAGCTTACTGACAGGGGTACGAAAAACACTGTTTTTT.

V gene TRBV2 combines with J gene TRBJ2-5; D not resolved. V lost 6 bases, J lost 5 bases, and 19 bases lay in between. CDR3 length: 15 amino acids. Germline V gives CDR1 SNHLY, CDR2 FYNNEI. In nucleotides, the CDR3 is TGTGCCAGCAGCTTTACCTGGAGTGGAGTGGAGACCCAGTACTTC. Amino acid sequence: CASSFTWSGVETQYF.

The chain recombines TRBV9 with TRBJ2-3; D remains ambiguous. Germline V lookup: CDR1 SGDLS, CDR2 YYNGEE. There are 15 residues in the CDR3. Trimming took off 0 bases at V and 0 bases at J, with 8 bases between the two ends. The CDR3 protein is CASSVEVRSTDTQYF. CDR3 nucleotide sequence: TGTGCCAGCAGCGTAGAGGTCCGAAGCACAGATACGCAGTATTTT.

This chain links TRBV5-6 with TRBJ2-7; D is unclear. The CDR3 spans 13 residues. V lost 2 bases to trimming and J lost 6 bases, with 12 bases between them. Germline V gene sequence: CDR1 SGHDT, CDR2 YYEEEE. The CDR3 spells CASSFGSRSEQYF. CDR3 bases: TGTGCCAGCAGCTTCGGTTCTCGGAGCGAGCAGTACTTC.